This T cell receptor beta chain came from a study of Graves' ophthalmopathy and Graves' hyperthyroidism. This clonotype has ten or more counts. After removal of 1 base from V and 5 bases from J, the junction contained 1 base not matched to a gene. Germline V CDR1 and CDR2: SGHRS, YFSETQ. The CDR3 covers 13 residues. RNA served as the template for amplifying TCR beta CDR3 regions. First-round RT-PCR with HTBI primers preceded a second-round multiplex PCR. TCRdb used MiXCR to reprocess the multiplex PCR reads, holding one entry per CDR3 protein. The data contain approximately 160,000 distinct CDR3 sequences, approximately 40% of them singletons.

V gene TRBV5-1 combines with J gene TRBJ2-5; 8 nucleotides agree with TRBD1. Specimen: peripheral blood. This TCR derives from a man between 25 and 39 years old with Graves' ophthalmopathy. DNA of the CDR3: TGCGCCAGCAGCTTGAACAGGGGGGAGACCCAGTACTTC. Translated, it gives CASSLNRGETQYF.